The TCR beta chain under discussion was sequenced for a study of T cells after yellow fever vaccination. Study at large: With SMART-Seq v4 Ultra Low Input, the fractions containing low cell numbers were prepared. Whole-study findings and limits: Though it reached lower strength, the secondary response hit its peak faster, day 5 versus 15. Abundant bulk-derived clonotypes could contaminate FACS-sorted repertoires.

TCR cDNA was made by 5'RACE template switching, adding a universal primer site and UMIs. MiXCR, run by TCRdb on the 5' RACE reads, gives a single entry per CDR3 protein. The table includes 250,000 to 300,000 distinct CDR3 sequences, approximately 12% detected once. This clonotype was recorded a few times. The antigen is unknown. The CDR3 loop spans 18 amino acids. The germline V gene encodes CDR1 DFQATT and CDR2 SNEGSKA (reference sequence). Trimming removed 4 bases from V and 0 bases from J; junction bases left unmatched: 14. Source: CD4+ T cells sorted from PBMCs, taken 45 days after the yellow fever booster vaccination. The TCR originated in a man aged 25 to 40 who received the YFV17D yellow fever vaccine. V usage is TRBV20-1 and J usage is TRBJ1-1, with 10 bases fitting TRBD1. The CDR3 DNA reads TGCAGTGCTATAAAGGACGGGACAGGGGCATTTATGAACACTGAAGCTTTCTTT. Its translation is CSAIKDGTGAFMNTEAFF.